These T cell receptor beta chains were read from a single sample in a study of cytomegalovirus exposure and HLA in healthy donors. The data were produced by immunoSEQ multiplex PCR, yet TCRdb's version contains in-frame clones alone and is incomplete. The sample records 150,000 or so clones, 60% to 80% being singletons. The sample comprised PBMCs. These receptors came from a middle-aged woman in good health and CMV-seronegative. CDR3s leave out the opening cysteine and the closing phenylalanine or tryptophan. Each record gives: CDR3 length, V gene, J gene, CDR3 protein.

CDR3 length: 9; V gene: TRBV5-6; J gene: TRBJ2-5; CDR3 protein: ASSRQETQY
CDR3 length: 13; V gene: TRBV6-6; J gene: TRBJ2-2; CDR3 protein: ASRQTSGATGELF
CDR3 length: 13; V gene: TRBV6-5; J gene: TRBJ2-7; CDR3 protein: ASSYSRGANYEQY
CDR3 length: 14; V gene: TRBV5-4; J gene: TRBJ2-6; CDR3 protein: ASRGRGNSGANGLT
CDR3 length: 15; V gene: TRBV5-8; J gene: TRBJ2-6; CDR3 protein: ASSLAGTGGGANVLT
CDR3 length: 12; V gene: TRBV19; J gene: TRBJ2-1; CDR3 protein: ASSIPTGLDAQF
CDR3 length: 14; V gene: TRBV4-3; J gene: TRBJ2-6; CDR3 protein: ASSQSSGSGANVLT
CDR3 length: 11; V gene: TRBV9; J gene: TRBJ2-3; CDR3 protein: ASSVGSRDTQY
CDR3 length: 11; V gene: TRBV7-3; J gene: TRBJ1-6; CDR3 protein: ASSSTGNSPLH
CDR3 length: 13; V gene: TRBV13; J gene: TRBJ1-1; CDR3 protein: ASSLGDRADTEAF